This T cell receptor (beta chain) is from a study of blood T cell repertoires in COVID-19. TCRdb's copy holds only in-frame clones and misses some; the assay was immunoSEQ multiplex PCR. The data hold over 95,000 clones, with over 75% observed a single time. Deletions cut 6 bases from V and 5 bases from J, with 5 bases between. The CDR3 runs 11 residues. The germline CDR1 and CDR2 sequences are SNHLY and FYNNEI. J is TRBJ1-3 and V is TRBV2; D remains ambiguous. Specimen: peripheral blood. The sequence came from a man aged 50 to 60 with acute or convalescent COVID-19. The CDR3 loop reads CASSPRNTIYF. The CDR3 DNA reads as TGTGCCAGCAGCCCCAGAAACACCATATATTTT.